The rows below give T cell receptor beta chains drawn from one sample of a study of vaccination and CD4 T cells after COVID-19. TCRdb fed the PCR reads into MiXCR, producing one record per CDR3 protein. The repertoire includes more than 15,000 distinct CDR3 sequences, around 30% of them detected once, and about 15% sits in the top ten. No antigen has been identified for these receptors. Sequences were obtained from cultured CD4+ T cells from blood. These receptors originate from a human donor with COVID-19. The CDR3 runs from the conserved cysteine through the conserved F or W. A D gene is named only where the DNA matches it firmly. Clone size, where shown, is once, few, many, or a class for clones that have expanded.

TRBJ1-2 - 13 TRBV14 - CASSQIRGDGYTF TGTGCCAGCAGCCAAATTCGAGGGGATGGCTACACCTTC
TRBJ2-7 TRBD1 18 TRBV7-8 once CASSLALGQGDIHYEQYF TGTGCCAGCAGCTTAGCTCTAGGGCAGGGGGACATCCACTACGAGCAGTACTTC
TRBJ1-1 TRBD1 14 TRBV7-9 - CASSLGQGDTEAFF TGTGCCAGCAGCTTAGGACAGGGGGACACTGAAGCTTTCTTT
TRBJ2-3 - 13 TRBV5-1 - CASSGPPADTQYF TGCGCCAGCAGCGGACCCCCAGCAGATACGCAGTATTTT
TRBJ2-7 TRBD2 12 TRBV12-3/TRBV12-4 - CASSLRDGGKYF TGTGCCAGCAGTTTACGCGACGGGGGGAAGTACTTC
TRBJ2-5 - 15 TRBV7-9 - CASSLAATGKETQYF TGTGCCAGCAGCTTAGCGGCAACAGGAAAAGAGACCCAGTACTTC
TRBJ1-2 - 13 TRBV11-2 - CASSLGQGPGYTF TGTGCCAGCAGCTTAGGGCAGGGACCTGGCTACACCTTC
TRBJ1-4 - 15 TRBV18 - CASSPRDDSLPSLFF TGTGCCAGCTCACCACGGGACGATTCTCTTCCGAGCCTGTTTTTT
TRBJ1-5 - 13 TRBV20-1 few CSARWVHNQPQHF TGCAGTGCTAGGTGGGTGCACAATCAGCCCCAGCATTTT
TRBJ2-3 - 15 TRBV5-8 few CASTPYTMATDTQYF TGTGCCAGCACCCCATACACAATGGCCACAGATACGCAGTATTTT
TRBJ2-3 - 12 TRBV5-6 - CATNRMADTQYF TGTGCCACAAACCGGATGGCAGATACGCAGTATTTT
TRBJ2-5 TRBD2 15 TRBV20-1 - CSASFSGGVQETQYF TGCAGTGCTAGCTTTAGCGGGGGAGTCCAAGAGACCCAGTACTTC
TRBJ1-1 TRBD1 13 TRBV19 - CASNDRENTEAFF TGTGCCAGTAACGACAGGGAAAACACTGAAGCTTTCTTT
TRBJ2-1 - 13 TRBV6-1 few CASSDGYFNEQFF TGTGCCAGCAGTGATGGGTATTTCAATGAGCAGTTCTTC
TRBJ2-5 - 16 TRBV5-4 - CASSFFDIGAQETQYF TGTGCCAGCAGCTTCTTCGACATCGGGGCCCAAGAGACCCAGTACTTC
TRBJ1-1 - 13 TRBV30 few CAWSVQPGSEAFF TGTGCCTGGAGTGTACAACCGGGGTCTGAAGCTTTCTTT
TRBJ2-1 - 12 TRBV19 - CASSILGNEQFF TGTGCCAGTAGTATTCTCGGCAATGAGCAGTTCTTC
TRBJ2-2 - 13 TRBV7-3 - CASSAQVTGELFF TGTGCCAGCAGCGCACAGGTGACCGGGGAGCTGTTTTTT
TRBJ1-6 - 16 TRBV6-5 few CASRYRESSYNSPLHF TGTGCCAGCAGGTACAGGGAAAGCTCCTATAATTCACCCCTCCACTTT
TRBJ1-1 - 17 TRBV11-2 - CASSPVRKKGGDTEAFF TGTGCCAGCAGCCCTGTCAGAAAAAAAGGGGGGGACACTGAAGCTTTCTTT
TRBJ1-6 - 16 TRBV7-8 few CASSPLGEDYNSPLHF TGTGCCAGCAGCCCCCTCGGGGAAGATTATAATTCACCCCTCCACTTT
TRBJ2-2 TRBD1 16 TRBV20-1 - CSAPRGGTGVTGELFF TGCAGTGCTCCTAGAGGGGGGACAGGGGTCACCGGGGAGCTGTTTTTT
TRBJ2-7 TRBD2 15 TRBV20-1 - CSARDYRGGSYEQYF TGCAGTGCTAGAGATTACCGGGGAGGGTCCTACGAGCAGTACTTC